Below are 28 T cell receptor beta chains sequenced from a single sample in a study of shared T cell receptors in the human thymus. Sequencing was performed with immunoSEQ multiplex PCR; in TCRdb, only in-frame clones are kept and a portion is missing. The repertoire holds 700,000 to 750,000 clones, with 70% to 90% as singletons. The sample also formed part of further work on human thymus T cells.

Material for sequencing was thymocytes. Source of these receptors: a girl less than two years old with a congenital heart defect.

This rearrangement joins TRBV5-1 to TRBJ2-7; 13 bases fit TRBD2. Germline V gene lookup returns CDR1 SGHRS and CDR2 YFSETQ. The CDR3 is made up of 19 amino acids. The ends lost 7 bases at V and 1 base at J; junction bases unmatched: 17. This CDR3 is CASRPPTSGGPFGSYEQYF. The CDR3 DNA reads as TGCGCCAGCCGCCCTCCGACTAGCGGGGGGCCCTTTGGGTCCTACGAGCAGTACTTC.

The rearrangement uses TRBV5-8 and TRBJ1-5, with 7 bases fitting TRBD1. This CDR3 comprises 18 residues. Trimming cost V 4 bases and J 0 bases; bases outside gene matches: 13. Germline CDR1 SGHTS, CDR2 YDEGEE. For the CDR3, the DNA is TGTGCCAGCAGCCGACGGGACAGAAACCAATATAGCAATCAGCCCCAGCATTTT. As protein: CASSRRDRNQYSNQPQHF.

The chain employs TRBV7-6 and TRBJ2-1, with 7 nucleotides matching TRBD2. In germline, CDR1 is SGHVS, CDR2 FNYEAQ. There are 17 residues in the CDR3. Unmatched junction bases numbered 12, after V lost 7 bases and J lost 0 bases. CDR3 amino acids: CASKKTGRGTSYNEQFF. The DNA for the CDR3 is TGTGCCAGCAAAAAAACGGGGCGGGGGACCTCCTACAATGAGCAGTTCTTC.

The V call is TRBV9, the J call TRBJ2-3; D might be TRBD2 (5 bases). CDR1 is SGDLS, CDR2 YYNGEE, per germline. With 4 bases removed from V and 0 bases from J, the gap between germline ends came to 15 bases. The CDR3 consists of 16 residues. CDR3 in DNA: TGTGCCAGCAGCCTCCGGGGTGAGATCAGCACAGATACGCAGTATTTT. Translation gives CASSLRGEISTDTQYF.

V and J are TRBV2 and TRBJ1-6; the D is unclear. Trimming shortened V by 6 bases and J by 2 bases, and 14 bases separated the two germline ends. The CDR3 has 16 residues. CDR1 SNHLY and CDR2 FYNNEI come from the germline V gene. The CDR3 nucleotides are TGTGCCAGCAGCGGACGGGATCTTACCTATAATTCACCCCTCCACTTT. This codes for CASSGRDLTYNSPLHF.

The chain uses TRBV18 and TRBJ1-1; D perhaps matches TRBD1 (5 bases). The germline gives CDR1 KGHSH, CDR2 LQKENI. Trimming took off 1 base at V and 1 base at J, with 16 bases between the two ends. This CDR3 spans 17 amino acids. The CDR3 bases are TGTGCCAGCTCACCACGATGCTTGCGGGGGAGGAACACTGAAGCTTTCTTT. Translating gives CASSPRCLRGRNTEAFF.

The chain couples TRBV14 to TRBJ2-1; TRBD2 aligns across 12 bases. V lost 0 bases to trimming and J lost 1 base; unmatched junction nucleotides: 7. The length of the CDR3 is 19 residues. CDR1 SGHDN and CDR2 FVKESK come from the germline V gene. Here the CDR3 reads CASSQDPSGGGSSYNEQFF. CDR3 DNA: TGTGCCAGCAGCCAAGATCCTAGCGGGGGGGGTTCGTCCTACAATGAGCAGTTCTTC. The full variable domain, in which reference TRBV14 and TRBJ2-1 provide the parts outside the CDR3, is EAGVTQFPSHSVIEKGQTVTLRCDPISGHDNLYWYRRVMGKEIKFLLHFVKESKQDESGMPNNRFLAERTGGTYSTLKVQPAELEDSGVYFCASSQDPSGGGSSYNEQFFGPGTRLTVL.

The chain has TRBV7-9 and TRBJ2-7, with TRBD1 identical over 7 bases. The V gene's germline CDR1 is SEHNR and CDR2 FQNEAQ (reference sequence). The CDR3 spans 14 residues. Trimming removed 5 bases from V and 2 bases from J; junction bases left unmatched: 6. The CDR3 reads CASSPSTGAYEQYF. The DNA of the CDR3 is TGTGCCAGCAGCCCATCCACAGGGGCCTACGAGCAGTACTTC.

This clone was counted only a few times. This rearrangement joins TRBV5-1 to TRBJ1-2; the D is unclear. CDR1 SGHRS and CDR2 YFSETQ come from the germline V gene. This CDR3 spans 15 amino acids. The V end lost 2 bases, the J end lost 0 bases, and 11 bases lay between the germline ends. CDR3 DNA sequence: TGCGCCAGCAGCTTTTTCGGTATTTCTAACTATGGCTACACCTTC. This encodes CASSFFGISNYGYTF. The complete variable domain, with remaining parts taken from reference TRBV5-1 and TRBJ1-2, reads KAGVTQTPRYLIKTRGQQVTLSCSPISGHRSVSWYQQTPGQGLQFLFEYFSETQRNKGNFPGRFSGRQFSNSRSEMNVSTLELGDSALYLCASSFFGISNYGYTFGSGTRLTVV.

Here the CDR3 DNA reads TGTGCCAGCAGCCAAAGGGGGAAGAGAAATGAAAAACTGTTTTTT. Translation gives CASSQRGKRNEKLFF. This chain uses TRBV14 with TRBJ1-4, with D perhaps matching TRBD1 (6 bases). In germline, CDR1 is SGHDN, CDR2 FVKESK. The V end was cut by 2 bases, the J end by 5 bases, with 12 bases between. The CDR3 has 15 residues. Together with reference TRBV14 and TRBJ1-4, the CDR3 gives the full variable domain: EAGVTQFPSHSVIEKGQTVTLRCDPISGHDNLYWYRRVMGKEIKFLLHFVKESKQDESGMPNNRFLAERTGGTYSTLKVQPAELEDSGVYFCASSQRGKRNEKLFFGSGTQLSVL.

This chain connects TRBV5-4 to TRBJ1-2, with D maybe TRBD1 (5 bases). Per the germline V gene, CDR1 is SGHNT and CDR2 is YYREEE (reference sequence). This CDR3 is 16 amino acids long. V was trimmed by 1 base and J by 5 bases, leaving 18 bases between them. This CDR3 is CASSLQLSREPYGYTF. DNA for the CDR3: TGTGCCAGCAGCTTGCAGCTTTCCAGGGAACCTTATGGCTACACCTTC.

The J gene is TRBJ2-7, the V gene TRBV9, with TRBD1 matching over 9 bases. With 3 bases clipped from V and 5 bases from J, the junction kept 6 bases outside the gene matches. CDR1 and CDR2 (germline): SGDLS, YYNGEE. The CDR3 runs to 14 residues. CDR3 sequence: CASSARDRAHEQYF. CDR3 nucleotide sequence: TGTGCCAGCAGCGCCCGGGACAGGGCCCACGAGCAGTACTTC.

Note on this clone: The sample has other DNA sequences that encode this CDR3 too. The CDR3: CASSYSGAPYEQYF. In DNA form, the CDR3 reads TGTGCCAGCAGTTACTCAGGGGCCCCCTACGAGCAGTACTTC. The V and J genes are TRBV6-5 and TRBJ2-7, with D maybe TRBD1 (5 bases). The germline gives CDR1 MNHEY, CDR2 SVGAGI. The CDR3 sequence is 14 residues long. V dropped 0 bases and J dropped 2 bases, with 8 bases sitting between them.

This clone was observed a few times. The chain employs TRBV10-3 and TRBJ2-7; TRBD1 matches 7 bases. V dropped 6 bases and J dropped 2; count of bases not matched to a gene: 4. Looked up from germline, CDR1 is ENHRY and CDR2 is SYGVKD. This CDR3 is 13 amino acids long. CDR3 amino acids: CAISRDSTYEQYF. CDR3 DNA: TGTGCCATCAGCCGGGACAGCACCTACGAGCAGTACTTC.

This clone has just one count. This chain joins TRBV4-1 and TRBJ2-2; TRBD2 might be the D (5 bases). Per the germline V gene, CDR1 is MGHRA and CDR2 is YSYEKL. This CDR3 has 16 amino acids. Trimming stripped 6 bases from V and 8 bases from J, with 22 bases between. The CDR3 protein is CASSTPVRASGGELFF. CDR3 nucleotides: TGCGCCAGCAGTACACCGGTACGGGCGTCGGGGGGGGAGCTGTTTTTT.

The DNA of the CDR3 is TGTGCCAGTAGTATGTTGTCAAAGGGGGCGCATTGTAGAAACACCGGGGAGCTGTTTTTT. Protein: CASSMLSKGAHCRNTGELFF. V gene TRBV19 combines with J gene TRBJ2-2; 7 bases fit TRBD1. CDR1 LNHDA and CDR2 SQIVND come from the germline V gene (reference sequence). The V and J ends lost 3 bases and 2 bases, in that order; junction bases with no gene match: 18. The CDR3 spans 20 residues.

The genes are TRBV4-1 and TRBJ1-5; D might be TRBD1 (6 bases). This CDR3 has 15 amino acids. Germline CDR1 MGHRA, CDR2 YSYEKL. The V and J ends lost 0 bases and 6 bases respectively, with 12 bases between them. CDR3 DNA sequence: TGCGCCAGCAGCCAAGATGGGGGCAGGGGTCAGCCCCAGCATTTT. Translated: CASSQDGGRGQPQHF.

CDR3 bases: TGTGCCAGCAGCGTGGGGACAGGCACCTACGAGCAGTACTTC. Protein sequence: CASSVGTGTYEQYF. This chain uses TRBV9 with TRBJ2-7; TRBD1 matches 8 bases. The CDR3 consists of 14 residues. V dropped 2 bases and J dropped 2; count of bases not matched to a gene: 3. Germline V gene data show CDR1 as SGDLS and CDR2 as YYNGEE.

The chain is built from TRBV11-2 and TRBJ1-2, with D hard to call. From germline, CDR1 is SGHAT and CDR2 FQNNGV. The CDR3 runs to 16 residues. Trimming took off 4 bases at V and 6 bases at J, with 21 bases between the two ends. CDR3 in amino acids: CASSSPDSSGDNGYTF. CDR3 coding DNA: TGTGCCAGCAGCTCCCCAGACTCCAGCGGCGACAATGGCTACACCTTC. Filled out from reference TRBV11-2 and TRBJ1-2, the complete variable domain reads EAGVAQSPRYKIIEKRQSVAFWCNPISGHATLYWYQQILGQGPKLLIQFQNNGVVDDSQLPKDRFSAERLKGVDSTLKIQPAKLEDSAVYLCASSSPDSSGDNGYTFGSGTRLTVV.

V and J are TRBV5-1 and TRBJ2-1; D possibly corresponds to TRBD1 (7 bases). Trimming pared 1 base from V and 0 bases from J, leaving 14 bases between. Germline CDR1 reads SGHRS; CDR2 reads YFSETQ. The CDR3 loop spans 17 amino acids. This CDR3 is CASSLRAGGTSYNEQFF. The DNA of the CDR3 is TGCGCCAGCAGCTTGCGGGCAGGGGGGACCTCCTACAATGAGCAGTTCTTC.

The V gene is TRBV28, the J gene TRBJ2-3, with 9 positions matching TRBD2. With 6 bases clipped from V and 3 bases from J, the junction kept 10 bases outside the gene matches. Germline CDR1 and CDR2: MDHEN and SYDVKM. This CDR3 is built from 16 residues. DNA for the CDR3: TGTGCCAGCAGCCTTAAAGCGGGGGGATCGACAGATACGCAGTATTTT. Translated: CASSLKAGGSTDTQYF.

This clone was counted between two and nine times. The chain uses TRBV18 and TRBJ1-1, with D perhaps TRBD1 (6 bases). The germline CDR1 and CDR2 sequences are KGHSH and LQKENI. With 1 base removed from V and 4 bases from J, the gap between germline ends came to 10 bases. The CDR3 contains 14 residues. In nucleotides, the CDR3 is TGTGCCAGCTCACCACGGGGGGGCTGCACTGAAGCTTTCTTT. This gives the protein CASSPRGGCTEAFF.

The V gene is TRBV11-2, the J gene TRBJ1-5; 8 positions match TRBD1. The CDR3 extends over 16 amino acids. The junction had 7 bases not matched to a gene; V was cut back by 3 bases and J by 3 bases. Germline V gene lookup returns CDR1 SGHAT and CDR2 FQNNGV. In DNA form, the CDR3 reads TGTGCCAGCAGCTTGGGGACAGGCTACTACAATCAGCCCCAGCATTTT. Translated: CASSLGTGYYNQPQHF. The entire variable domain, with the rest obtained from reference TRBV11-2 and TRBJ1-5, is as follows: EAGVAQSPRYKIIEKRQSVAFWCNPISGHATLYWYQQILGQGPKLLIQFQNNGVVDDSQLPKDRFSAERLKGVDSTLKIQPAKLEDSAVYLCASSLGTGYYNQPQHFGDGTRLSIL.

The chain couples TRBV4-1 to TRBJ2-5, with TRBD1 matching 7 bases. The V segment lost 3 bases and the J segment 1 base; nucleotides outside the gene matches: 14. This CDR3 contains 18 residues. Germline-derived CDR1 and CDR2 are MGHRA and YSYEKL. Here the CDR3 DNA reads TGCGCCAGCAGCCACTTGGGGATAAGACAGGGATCCCAAGAGACCCAGTACTTC. It codes for CASSHLGIRQGSQETQYF.

This clone was observed a handful of times. The chain uses TRBV5-1 and TRBJ2-7; D is perhaps TRBD2 (6 bases). This CDR3 comprises 16 residues. V shed 4 bases and J shed 7 bases, with 24 bases lying between them. Germline V gene lookup returns CDR1 SGHRS and CDR2 YFSETQ. CDR3 coding DNA: TGCGCCAGCAGCACAGTTGGTGGACTACGTCGGTGGGAGCAGTACTTC. It encodes CASSTVGGLRRWEQYF.

The chain couples TRBV6-5 to TRBJ1-2; D gene unclear. The V gene's germline CDR1 is MNHEY and CDR2 SVGAGI. V shed 2 bases and J shed 4 bases, with 8 bases lying between them. The CDR3 spans 13 residues. This CDR3 is CASSYPSGYGYTF. For the CDR3, the DNA is TGTGCCAGCAGTTACCCTTCCGGCTATGGCTACACCTTC.

V is TRBV15 and J is TRBJ2-1, with TRBD2 matching over 12 bases. Germline CDR1 reads LNHNV; CDR2 reads YYDKDF (reference sequence). V lost 3 bases to trimming and J lost 7 bases; unmatched junction nucleotides: 1. The CDR3 runs 14 residues. The CDR3, as DNA: TGTGCCACCAGCAGGACTAGCGGGGGTAATGAGCAGTTCTTC. This encodes CATSRTSGGNEQFF.

This clone was observed once. This chain joins TRBV23-1 and TRBJ2-3, with D unclear. TRBV23-1 is noted as an ORF with a role that remains uncertain. V lost 8 bases and J lost 4, with 7 bases in between. This CDR3 has 11 amino acids. The chain's CDR3 is CASLGADTQYF. CDR3 nucleotide sequence: TGCGCCAGCTTGGGCGCAGATACGCAGTATTTT.